This T cell receptor (beta chain) stems from a study of T cell responses to AZD1222 COVID-19 vaccine. The repertoire was sequenced with immunoSEQ multiplex PCR; TCRdb's copy has only in-frame clones and lacks some. The top ten clones hold around 0.57% of a sample with approximately 260,000 clones, approximately 95% of them seen once. V shed 5 bases, J shed 4 bases, and the junction held 8 bases outside the gene matches. The CDR3 runs 15 residues. In germline, CDR1 is SEHNR, CDR2 FQNEAQ (reference sequence). The sequencing here drew on peripheral blood, taken on day 0 of AZD1222 vaccination. This TCR came from an adult in good health. The chain joins TRBV7-9 to TRBJ1-1, with TRBD1 matching over 9 bases. CDR3 in DNA: TGTGCCAGCAGCCCGGGACAGGGAGGGGGCACTGAAGCTTTCTTT. It yields the protein CASSPGQGGGTEAFF.